Detailed here is one T cell receptor (beta chain). Treatment described: around 19 received Ad26.COV2.S at low or high dose, single or two shots; about five received placebo; per-sample allocation not given. Repertoires come from day 63 after the first vaccine or placebo injection. Sequencing used immunoSEQ multiplex PCR; TCRdb keeps in-frame clones, though not all of them. Of about 350,000 clones in the sample, less than 90% were seen once. This entry is derived from a study of Ad26.COV2.S vaccination and SARS-CoV-2 variants. Overall study context: Recipients of Ad26.COV2.S got it intramuscularly, once or twice 56 days apart.

With 4 bases removed from V and 0 bases from J, the gap between germline ends came to 14 bases. The CDR3 extends over 16 amino acids. Looked up from germline, CDR1 is SGHRS and CDR2 is YFSETQ. This clonotype was sampled from a person between 18 and 65 years old who received the Ad26.COV2.S COVID-19 vaccine or a placebo. This sequence joins TRBV5-1 and TRBJ1-3; D is uncertain. Sample: peripheral blood, taken in a trial of Ad26.COV2.S vaccine versus placebo. CDR3 in amino acids: CASSLGREYSGNTIYF. The CDR3 DNA reads TGCGCCAGCAGCCTAGGACGGGAGTACTCTGGAAACACCATATATTTT.